The clone carrying this TCR beta chain was counted at least ten times. Its antigen is undetermined. TCR beta CDR3 sequences were amplified from RNA transcripts. First-round RT-PCR with HTBI primers amplified the TCR CDR3 region. From the multiplex PCR reads, TCRdb called clonotypes with MiXCR, one entry per CDR3 protein. The sample lists hundreds of thousands of distinct CDR3 sequences, about 24% occurring once. Clinicians diagnosed patients from clinical symptoms, serum thyroxine and TRAb, thyroid ultrasound and orbital computed tomography. A roughly 9.7 ml volume of fresh peripheral blood provided the PBMCs. CDR3 length: 14 amino acids. Germline values: CDR1 MNHEY, CDR2 SVGEGT. With 6 bases clipped from V and 3 bases from J, the junction kept 4 bases outside the gene matches. This entry is derived from a study of T cells in Graves' hyperthyroidism and ophthalmopathy. Notes on the study in general: Researchers found most expanded thyroid clonotypes above 0.001 in blood as well. Ophthalmopathy prediction by the model preceded onset by a median roughly 6 months.

The sequencing input was blood. This TCR came from a young woman with Graves' ophthalmopathy. The chain employs TRBV6-2 or TRBV6-3 and TRBJ2-7; 11 bases map to TRBD1. The CDR3 nucleotides are TGTGCCAGCAGACCGGGACAGGGGGTCTACGAGCAGTACTTC. As protein: CASRPGQGVYEQYF.